The clone carrying this T cell receptor (beta chain) occurred many times. This specimen belongs to a study of blood T cells in healthy people across ages. Alongside a J-beta primer mix, a sample-barcoded 5' primer served in a second PCR lasting about 7 to 11 cycles. In TCRdb, the 5' RACE reads were re-called with MiXCR into one record per CDR3 protein. The sample holds around 1,500,000 distinct CDR3 sequences, 28% seen once. Per the germline V gene, CDR1 is SGHTA and CDR2 is FQGTGA. Deletions cut 6 bases from V and 0 bases from J, with 12 bases between. The CDR3 runs to 15 residues. The chain joins TRBV7-3 to TRBJ2-1; tentatively, D is TRBD1 (5 bases). This clonotype originated in a woman aged 25 to 39 in good health. Sequences were obtained from blood. CDR3 sequence reads: CASSNRSSSYNEQFF. The CDR3 DNA is TGTGCCAGCAGTAACAGGTCCAGCTCCTACAATGAGCAGTTCTTC.